Listed below are T cell receptor beta chains from one sample, sequenced in a study of OX40 agonist ivuxolimab in advanced cancers. Sequencing was performed with immunoSEQ multiplex PCR; in TCRdb, only in-frame clones are kept and a portion is missing. The sample gives some 70,000 clones, approximately 80% of which show up once; almost 1.5% is in the top ten. Specimen: CD4+ or CD8+ T cells sorted from blood, collected in a trial of the OX40 agonist ivuxolimab. All receptors come from an adult with an advanced solid tumor such as melanoma, head and neck, liver or kidney cancer. The CDR3 runs from the conserved cysteine through the conserved F or W.

v_gene: TRBV18; j_gene: TRBJ1-2; CDR3aa: CASSPTLENYGYTF
v_gene: TRBV5-1; j_gene: TRBJ1-5; CDR3aa: CASSFTGTGNQPQHF
v_gene: TRBV2; j_gene: TRBJ2-3; CDR3aa: CASSPSADTQYF
v_gene: TRBV6-1; j_gene: TRBJ2-7; CDR3aa: CASSGQGAHSYEQYF
v_gene: TRBV11-3; j_gene: TRBJ2-1; CDR3aa: CASSLLTGDGEQFF
v_gene: TRBV28; j_gene: TRBJ1-2; CDR3aa: CASSRRGYGYTF
v_gene: TRBV5-1; j_gene: TRBJ2-3; CDR3aa: CASSLGQGPDTQYF
v_gene: TRBV29-1; j_gene: TRBJ2-5; CDR3aa: CSVAGLAGGHQETQYF
v_gene: TRBV7-8; j_gene: TRBJ1-2; CDR3aa: CASSQGNYGYTF
v_gene: TRBV5-6; j_gene: TRBJ2-4; CDR3aa: CASSFSNSAAIQYF
v_gene: TRBV7-7; j_gene: TRBJ2-5; CDR3aa: CASSPAGTSDATQYF
v_gene: TRBV9; j_gene: TRBJ1-5; CDR3aa: CASSVGPARSNQPQHF
v_gene: TRBV6-6; j_gene: TRBJ1-3; CDR3aa: CASRDSGNGSGNTIYF
v_gene: TRBV6-1; j_gene: TRBJ1-2; CDR3aa: CASSTPLNYGYTF
v_gene: TRBV18; j_gene: -; CDR3aa: CASSPSTPNYEQYF
v_gene: TRBV20-1; j_gene: TRBJ2-7; CDR3aa: CSARTVFEQYF
v_gene: TRBV2; j_gene: TRBJ1-6; CDR3aa: CASSPDTGVSSPLHF
v_gene: TRBV5-4; j_gene: TRBJ2-5; CDR3aa: CASSPQRGGAETQYF
v_gene: TRBV7-9; j_gene: TRBJ2-3; CDR3aa: CASSLAGGPGDTQYF
v_gene: TRBV30; j_gene: TRBJ1-6; CDR3aa: CAWSVIWGNHNSPLHF
v_gene: TRBV11-2; j_gene: TRBJ2-5; CDR3aa: CASSPGLAGVQETQYF
v_gene: TRBV6-6; j_gene: TRBJ1-6; CDR3aa: CATFRMPDSPLHF
v_gene: TRBV6-6; j_gene: TRBJ1-6; CDR3aa: CASSPTASYNSPLHF
v_gene: TRBV18; j_gene: TRBJ2-3; CDR3aa: CASSPPGLKTDTQYF
v_gene: TRBV27; j_gene: TRBJ1-6; CDR3aa: CASSLRRPGGLNNSPLHF
v_gene: TRBV7-7; j_gene: TRBJ2-1; CDR3aa: CASSLGGGVYNEQFF
v_gene: TRBV19; j_gene: TRBJ1-2; CDR3aa: CASSITTGGTYGYTF
v_gene: TRBV19; j_gene: TRBJ2-1; CDR3aa: CASSSGLSSYNEQFF
v_gene: TRBV6-4; j_gene: TRBJ2-2; CDR3aa: CASSDSGGGGNTGELFF
v_gene: TRBV5-1; j_gene: TRBJ1-3; CDR3aa: CASSLPTGTPGNTIYF
v_gene: TRBV5-1; j_gene: TRBJ2-7; CDR3aa: CASSLGLGGASYEQYF
v_gene: TRBV4-1; j_gene: TRBJ1-3; CDR3aa: CASSQDRDERDTIYF
v_gene: TRBV11-2; j_gene: TRBJ2-7; CDR3aa: CASTSTGSSYEQYF
v_gene: TRBV2; j_gene: TRBJ1-5; CDR3aa: CASSEGTLRLYSNQPQHF
v_gene: TRBV30; j_gene: TRBJ1-3; CDR3aa: CAWSVFPSSGNTIYF
v_gene: TRBV10-3; j_gene: TRBJ2-1; CDR3aa: CAISADSLRNEQFF
v_gene: TRBV19; j_gene: TRBJ2-5; CDR3aa: CASSIASGAQETQYF
v_gene: TRBV4-2; j_gene: TRBJ2-3; CDR3aa: CASSQDLKGSSGTQYF